One sample yielded the 19 T cell receptor beta chains listed below, sequenced in a study of OX40 agonist ivuxolimab in advanced cancers. Assay used: immunoSEQ multiplex PCR; TCRdb lists only in-frame clones, some missing. The sample lists tens of thousands of clones; 80% to 90% were seen once. The sample in question was CD4+ or CD8+ T cells sorted from blood, obtained in a trial of the OX40 agonist ivuxolimab. These receptors came from an adult with an advanced solid tumor such as melanoma, head and neck, liver or kidney cancer.

This rearrangement joins TRBV4-2 to TRBJ2-1; D unresolved. The CDR3 runs to 13 residues. Between the trimmed V and J ends, which lost 1 base and 5 bases, there was a span of 6 bases. Germline V gene lookup returns CDR1 LGHNA and CDR2 YNFKEQ. The CDR3: CASSQVANNEQFF. The CDR3 region has the DNA TGTGCCAGCAGCCAAGTAGCAAACAATGAGCAGTTCTTC.

The rearrangement links TRBV2 to TRBJ1-1; D not resolved. Germline values: CDR1 SNHLY, CDR2 FYNNEI. V was trimmed by 7 bases and J by 4 bases, leaving 16 bases between them. The CDR3 loop spans 14 amino acids. For the CDR3, the DNA is TGTGCCAGCACCACGACTGGGTCTGGCACTGAAGCTTTCTTT. Translated: CASTTTGSGTEAFF.

The chain links TRBV9 to TRBJ1-5, with D tentatively TRBD1 (5 bases). V was cut by 0 bases and J by 9 bases, with 16 bases left in between. CDR1 and CDR2 (germline): SGDLS, YYNGEE. This CDR3 contains 15 residues. DNA of the CDR3: TGTGCCAGCAGCGTAGAGGCAGGCCCTCAGGGGCCCCAGCATTTT. Its protein is CASSVEAGPQGPQHF.

The chain has TRBV6-5 and TRBJ1-2; D gene ambiguous. V was clipped by 0 bases and J by 4 bases, with 9 bases between them. The CDR3 is 14 residues long. Germline CDR1 and CDR2: MNHEY and SVGAGI. CDR3 sequence reads: CASSYSLGLYGYTF. The CDR3 nucleotides read TGTGCCAGCAGTTACTCGTTAGGGCTCTATGGCTACACCTTC.

V is TRBV19 and J is TRBJ1-3, with 7 positions matching TRBD1. The ends lost 6 bases at V and 8 bases at J; junction bases unmatched: 13. The CDR3 is 15 amino acids. Germline loops: CDR1 LNHDA, CDR2 SQIVND (reference sequence). DNA for the CDR3: TGTGCCAGTAGAGAAACGGGACAGCCATCTGACACCATATATTTT. It is translated as CASRETGQPSDTIYF.

The chain uses TRBV18 and TRBJ1-2; D gene unclear. Germline CDR1 KGHSH, CDR2 LQKENI. The CDR3 consists of 14 residues. Between the trimmed V and J ends, which lost 6 bases and 0 bases, there was a span of 11 bases. The CDR3 nucleotides read TGTGCCAGCTCCCAAGGGTCTTCTAACTATGGCTACACCTTC. As protein: CASSQGSSNYGYTF.

V is TRBV7-9 and J is TRBJ2-1; D might be TRBD1 or TRBD2, each matching 5 bases. The CDR3 has 15 amino acids. Trimming left V 1 base short and J 9 bases short, with 16 bases between. Germline V gives CDR1 SEHNR, CDR2 FQNEAQ (reference sequence). Here the CDR3 DNA reads TGTGCCAGCAGCTTAGATGGGGGTCGAGGTGGTGAGCAGTTCTTC. Translating it yields CASSLDGGRGGEQFF. Based on the CDR3 plus reference TRBV7-9 and TRBJ2-1, the full variable domain is DTGVSQNPRHKITKRGQNVTFRCDPISEHNRLYWYRQTLGQGPEFLTYFQNEAQLEKSRLLSDRFSAERPKGSFSTLEIQRTEQGDSAMYLCASSLDGGRGGEQFFGPGTRLTVL.

The DNA of the CDR3 is TGTGCCAGCAGCCAAAATACGGGACAAACCTACGAGCAGTACTTC. This encodes CASSQNTGQTYEQYF. The chain combines TRBV9 with TRBJ2-7; a weak D match, TRBD1 (6 bases). Germline CDR1 reads SGDLS; CDR2 reads YYNGEE. The CDR3 has 15 amino acids. V shed 4 bases and J shed 2 bases, with 16 bases lying between them.

This chain uses TRBV6-5 with TRBJ2-7, with 11 nucleotides matching TRBD2. The CDR3 spans 15 residues. The junction had 4 bases not matched to a gene; V was cut back by 6 bases and J by 0 bases. The germline V gene encodes CDR1 MNHEY and CDR2 SVGAGI. In nucleotides, the CDR3 is TGTGCCAGCAGCCCTAGCGGGAGGTACTCCTACGAGCAGTACTTC. It specifies CASSPSGRYSYEQYF.

The rearrangement links TRBV5-1 to TRBJ2-1, with 14 nucleotides matching TRBD2. The V gene's germline CDR1 is SGHRS and CDR2 YFSETQ. V lost 5 bases, J lost 8 bases, and 6 bases stayed unmatched. The CDR3 sequence is 15 residues long. The CDR3 DNA sequence: TGCGCCAGCAGACAGGGACTAGCGGGAGAATATGAGCAGTTCTTC. Protein product: CASRQGLAGEYEQFF.

The chain has TRBV28 and TRBJ2-3; no reliable D call. Trimming took off 1 base at V and 0 bases at J, with 11 bases between the two ends. This CDR3 region has 16 residues. Germline-derived CDR1 and CDR2 are MDHEN and SYDVKM. The CDR3 is CASSLSALTSTDTQYF. The CDR3 DNA sequence: TGTGCCAGCAGTTTATCCGCACTAACTAGCACAGATACGCAGTATTTT.

The chain joins TRBV7-2 to TRBJ2-5, with 10 bases matching TRBD2. From germline, CDR1 is SGHTA and CDR2 FQGNSA. The CDR3 totals 17 residues. The V and J ends lost 1 base and 1 base, in that order; junction bases with no gene match: 6. The CDR3 region is CASSLGPSGGGQETQYF. The CDR3 region has the DNA TGTGCCAGCAGCTTAGGACCCAGCGGGGGGGGCCAAGAGACCCAGTACTTC.

The chain recombines TRBV28 with TRBJ1-1; D not resolved. This CDR3 contains 13 residues. V lost 2 bases, J lost 4 bases, and 8 bases lay in between. Germline CDR1 is MDHEN and CDR2 is SYDVKM. CDR3 sequence: CASSLRLATEAFF. CDR3 nucleotide sequence: TGTGCCAGCAGTTTACGGCTCGCCACTGAAGCTTTCTTT.

CDR3 region: CASSLSTGKGEQYF. The CDR3 nucleotides are TGTGCCAGCAGCCTGAGCACAGGGAAGGGGGAGCAGTACTTC. The chain is built from TRBV6-5 and TRBJ2-7, with a weak D call TRBD1 (6 bases). Germline V gene lookup returns CDR1 MNHEY and CDR2 SVGAGI. With 6 bases removed from V and 7 bases from J, the gap between germline ends came to 19 bases. CDR3 length equals 14 residues.

As regards this clone: Sequence at one end of the junction differs from germline and may be a read error. The CDR3 bases are TGTGCTAGCAGCAGGACCCCCGAGGGCTACAATGAGCAGTTCTTC. It codes for CASSRTPEGYNEQFF. The chain uses TRBV7-7 and TRBJ2-1, with D tentatively TRBD2 (5 bases). The germline CDR1 and CDR2 sequences are SSHAT and FNYEAQ (reference sequence). This CDR3 has 15 amino acids.

The rearrangement links TRBV5-1 to TRBJ2-5; 12 bases align to TRBD2. CDR3 size: 14 residues. Trimming took 4 bases from V and 2 from J; bases not matched to a gene: 0. Germline CDR1 SGHRS, CDR2 YFSETQ. In DNA, the CDR3 is TGCGCCAGCAGCGGGACTAGCGGGCAAGAGACCCAGTACTTC. Translated: CASSGTSGQETQYF.

The genes are TRBV10-1 and TRBJ1-5; TRBD1 might be the D (5 bases). This CDR3 is built from 13 residues. Germline CDR1 WNHNN, CDR2 SYGVQD (reference sequence). Trimming took off 2 bases at V and 4 bases at J, with 6 bases between the two ends. The CDR3 sequence is CASSEAGNQPQHF. DNA for the CDR3: TGCGCCAGCAGTGAGGCAGGGAATCAGCCCCAGCATTTT.

Only a few counts were recorded for this clone. The chain couples TRBV9 to TRBJ1-2; maybe TRBD1 (5 bases). Germline V CDR1 and CDR2: SGDLS, YYNGEE. Deletions cut 6 bases from V and 0 bases from J, with 15 bases between. The CDR3 is 15 residues long. This CDR3 reads CASNPGTETNYGYTF. In DNA form, the CDR3 reads TGTGCCAGCAATCCTGGGACGGAGACTAACTATGGCTACACCTTC.

The chain couples TRBV7-2 to TRBJ2-7, with TRBD1 matching over 9 bases. The CDR3 runs to 14 residues. With V trimmed by 4 bases and J by 2 bases, 3 bases remained unmatched. Germline CDR1 reads SGHTA; CDR2 reads FQGNSA. The CDR3 DNA sequence: TGTGCCAGCAGCTCTCGACAGGGGGCCTACGAGCAGTACTTC. Its translation is CASSSRQGAYEQYF.